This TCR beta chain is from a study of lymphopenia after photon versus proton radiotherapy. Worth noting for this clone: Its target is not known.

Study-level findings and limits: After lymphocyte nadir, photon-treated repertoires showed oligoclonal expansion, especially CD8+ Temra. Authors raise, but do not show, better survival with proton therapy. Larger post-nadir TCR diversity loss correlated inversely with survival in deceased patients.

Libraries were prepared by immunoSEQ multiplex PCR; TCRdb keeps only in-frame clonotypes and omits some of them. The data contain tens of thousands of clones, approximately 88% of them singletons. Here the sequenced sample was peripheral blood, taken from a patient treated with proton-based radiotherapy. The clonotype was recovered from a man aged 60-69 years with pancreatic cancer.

CDR3 region: CASSYPDAPEAFF. The CDR3 nucleotides are TGTGCCAGCAGTTACCCGGACGCCCCCGAAGCTTTCTTT. The rearrangement joins TRBV6-5 to TRBJ1-1; no clear D gene. V gave up 2 bases and J gave up 8 bases, with 12 bases separating them. Germline V CDR1 and CDR2: MNHEY, SVGAGI. This CDR3 contains 13 residues.